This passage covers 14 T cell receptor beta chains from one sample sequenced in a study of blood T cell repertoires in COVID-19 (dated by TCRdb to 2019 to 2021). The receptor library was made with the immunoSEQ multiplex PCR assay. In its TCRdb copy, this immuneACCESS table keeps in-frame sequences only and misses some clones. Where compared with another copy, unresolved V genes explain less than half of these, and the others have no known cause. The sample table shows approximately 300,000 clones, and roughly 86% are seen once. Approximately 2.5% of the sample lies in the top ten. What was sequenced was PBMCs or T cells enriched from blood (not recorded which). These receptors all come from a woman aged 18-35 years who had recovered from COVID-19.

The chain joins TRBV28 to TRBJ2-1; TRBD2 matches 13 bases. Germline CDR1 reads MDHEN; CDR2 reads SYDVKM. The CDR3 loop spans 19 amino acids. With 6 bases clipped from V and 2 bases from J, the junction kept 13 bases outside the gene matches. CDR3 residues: CASSPRLAGGLRTYNEQFF. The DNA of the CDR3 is TGTGCCAGCAGCCCTAGACTAGCGGGAGGTTTAAGGACCTACAATGAGCAGTTCTTC. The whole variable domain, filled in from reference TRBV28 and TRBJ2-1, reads DVKVTQSSRYLVKRTGEKVFLECVQDMDHENMFWYRQDPGLGLRLIYFSYDVKMKEKGDIPEGYSVSREKKERFSLILESASTNQTSMYLCASSPRLAGGLRTYNEQFFGPGTRLTVL.

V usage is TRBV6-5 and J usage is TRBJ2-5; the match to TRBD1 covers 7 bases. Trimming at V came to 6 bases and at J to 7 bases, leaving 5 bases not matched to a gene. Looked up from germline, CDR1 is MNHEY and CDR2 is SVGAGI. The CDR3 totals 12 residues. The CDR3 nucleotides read TGTGCCAGCAGAACGAGACAGGGGACCCAGTACTTC. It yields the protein CASRTRQGTQYF.

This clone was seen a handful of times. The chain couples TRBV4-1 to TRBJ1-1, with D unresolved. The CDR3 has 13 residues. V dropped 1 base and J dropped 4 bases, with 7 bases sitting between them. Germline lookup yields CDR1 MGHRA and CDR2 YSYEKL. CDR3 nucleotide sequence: TGCGCCAGCAGCCAAGGTTCCGTCACTGAAGCTTTCTTT. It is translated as CASSQGSVTEAFF.

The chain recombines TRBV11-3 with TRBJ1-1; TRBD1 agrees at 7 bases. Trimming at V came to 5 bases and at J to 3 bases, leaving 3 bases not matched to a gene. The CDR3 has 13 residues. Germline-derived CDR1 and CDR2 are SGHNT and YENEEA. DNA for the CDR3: TGTGCCAGCAGCCGAGACAGGGACACTGAAGCTTTCTTT. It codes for CASSRDRDTEAFF. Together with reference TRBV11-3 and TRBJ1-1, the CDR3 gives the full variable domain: EAGVVQSPRYKIIEKKQPVAFWCNPISGHNTLYWYLQNLGQGPELLIRYENEEAVDDSQLPKDRFSAERLKGVDSTLKIQPAELGDSAVYLCASSRDRDTEAFFGQGTRLTVV.

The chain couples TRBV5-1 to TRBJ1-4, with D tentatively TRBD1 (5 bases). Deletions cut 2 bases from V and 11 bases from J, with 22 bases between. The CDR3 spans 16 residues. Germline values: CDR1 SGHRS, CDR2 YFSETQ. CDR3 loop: CASSFPDRIRTQKLFF. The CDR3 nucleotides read TGCGCCAGCAGCTTCCCAGACAGAATTAGGACGCAGAAACTGTTTTTT.

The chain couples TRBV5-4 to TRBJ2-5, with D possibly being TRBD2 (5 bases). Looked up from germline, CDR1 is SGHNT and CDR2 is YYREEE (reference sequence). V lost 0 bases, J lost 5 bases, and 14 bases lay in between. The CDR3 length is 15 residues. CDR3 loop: CASSLVGSVTETQYF. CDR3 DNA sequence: TGTGCCAGCAGCTTGGTTGGGAGTGTAACGGAGACCCAGTACTTC. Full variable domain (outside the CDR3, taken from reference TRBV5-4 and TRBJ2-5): ETGVTQSPTHLIKTRGQQVTLRCSSQSGHNTVSWYQQALGQGPQFIFQYYREEENGRGNFPPRFSGLQFPNYSSELNVNALELDDSALYLCASSLVGSVTETQYFGPGTRLLVL.

The CDR3 loop reads CASSLGLLGSSYNEQFF. DNA for the CDR3: TGCGCCAGCAGCTTGGGTCTTTTGGGGAGCTCCTACAATGAGCAGTTCTTC. V and J are TRBV5-1 and TRBJ2-1; D possibly corresponds to TRBD2 (5 bases). Per the germline V gene, CDR1 is SGHRS and CDR2 is YFSETQ. This CDR3 comprises 17 residues. V gave up 0 bases and J gave up 0 bases, with 13 bases separating them.

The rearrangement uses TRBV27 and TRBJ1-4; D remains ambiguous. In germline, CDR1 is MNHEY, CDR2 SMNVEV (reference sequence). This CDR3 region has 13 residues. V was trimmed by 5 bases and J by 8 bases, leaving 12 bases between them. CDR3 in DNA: TGTGCCAGCAGTGCTCGGGTTAGGGAAAAACTGTTTTTT. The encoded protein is CASSARVREKLFF.

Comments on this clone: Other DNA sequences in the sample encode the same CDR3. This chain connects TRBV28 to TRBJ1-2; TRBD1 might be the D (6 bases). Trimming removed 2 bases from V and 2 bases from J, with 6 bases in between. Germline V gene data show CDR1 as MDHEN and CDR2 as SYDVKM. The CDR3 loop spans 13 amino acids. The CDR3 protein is CASSLQGNYGYTF. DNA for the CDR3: TGTGCCAGCAGTTTACAGGGGAACTATGGCTACACCTTC.

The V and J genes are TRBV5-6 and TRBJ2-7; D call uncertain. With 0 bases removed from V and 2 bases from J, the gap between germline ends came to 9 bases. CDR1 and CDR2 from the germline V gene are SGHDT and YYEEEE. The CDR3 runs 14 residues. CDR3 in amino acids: CASSLDVTTYEQYF. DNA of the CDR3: TGTGCCAGCAGCTTGGATGTCACAACCTACGAGCAGTACTTC.

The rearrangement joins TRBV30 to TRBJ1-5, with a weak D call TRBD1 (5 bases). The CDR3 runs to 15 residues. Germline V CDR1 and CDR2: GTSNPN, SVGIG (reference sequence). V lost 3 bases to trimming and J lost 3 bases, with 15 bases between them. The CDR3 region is CAWSVGVGNNQPQHF. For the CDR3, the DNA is TGTGCCTGGAGCGTAGGGGTAGGGAACAATCAGCCCCAGCATTTT.

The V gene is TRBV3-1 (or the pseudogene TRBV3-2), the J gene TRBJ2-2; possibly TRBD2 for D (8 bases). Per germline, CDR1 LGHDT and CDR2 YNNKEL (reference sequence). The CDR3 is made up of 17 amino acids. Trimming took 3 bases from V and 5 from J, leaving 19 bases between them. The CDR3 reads CASSQGQRGRWTGELFF. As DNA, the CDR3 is TGTGCCAGCAGCCAGGGACAGCGGGGGCGGTGGACCGGGGAGCTGTTTTTT.

The CDR3 DNA sequence: TGTGCCAGCTCACCGGACAAAGTGAATGGCTACACCTTC. Protein product: CASSPDKVNGYTF. V is TRBV18 and J is TRBJ1-2, with TRBD1 as a possible D gene (5 bases). The germline V gene has CDR1 KGHSH and CDR2 LQKENI. This CDR3 region has 13 residues. V lost 3 bases, J lost 6 bases, and 11 bases lay in between.

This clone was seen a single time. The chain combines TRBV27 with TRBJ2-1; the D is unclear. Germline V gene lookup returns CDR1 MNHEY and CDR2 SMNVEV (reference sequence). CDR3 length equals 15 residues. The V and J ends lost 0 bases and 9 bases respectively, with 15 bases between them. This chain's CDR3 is CASSLSTWATAEQFF. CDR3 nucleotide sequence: TGTGCCAGCAGTTTATCGACGTGGGCTACTGCTGAGCAGTTCTTC.